This TCR beta chain was documented in a study of control samples from healthy donors and cancer patients. Some clones are missing from TCRdb's copy, which holds only in-frame ones; the method was immunoSEQ multiplex PCR. Of 150,000 or so clones in the sample, more than 85% were seen once. V lost 1 base to trimming and J lost 10 bases; unmatched junction nucleotides: 3. From germline, CDR1 is LGHDT and CDR2 YNNKEL (reference sequence). The CDR3 consists of 13 residues. The chain links TRBV3-1 (or the pseudogene TRBV3-2) to TRBJ2-1; 8 positions match TRBD1. The sequenced material came from blood. This sequence was found in a man younger than 30 in good health. The CDR3 is CASSQARTGEQFF. CDR3 bases: TGTGCCAGCAGCCAAGCCCGGACAGGGGAGCAGTTCTTC.